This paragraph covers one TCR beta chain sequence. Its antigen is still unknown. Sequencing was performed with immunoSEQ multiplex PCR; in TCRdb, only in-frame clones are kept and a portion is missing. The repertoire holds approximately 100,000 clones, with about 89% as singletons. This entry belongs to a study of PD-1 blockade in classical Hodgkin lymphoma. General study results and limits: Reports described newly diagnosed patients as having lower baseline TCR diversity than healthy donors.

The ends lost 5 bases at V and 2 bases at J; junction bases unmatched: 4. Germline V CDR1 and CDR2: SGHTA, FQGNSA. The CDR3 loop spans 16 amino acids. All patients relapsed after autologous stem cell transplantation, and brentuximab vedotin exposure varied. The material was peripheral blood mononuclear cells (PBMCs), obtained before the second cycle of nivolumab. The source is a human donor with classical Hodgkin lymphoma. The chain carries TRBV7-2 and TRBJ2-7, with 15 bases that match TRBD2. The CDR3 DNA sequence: TGTGCCAGCAGCCACGGACTAGCGGGGGGGCCCTACGAGCAGTACTTC. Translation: CASSHGLAGGPYEQYF.